These T cell receptor beta chains were read from a single sample in a study of Ad26.COV2.S vaccination and SARS-CoV-2 variants. Profiling relied on immunoSEQ multiplex PCR, and the TCRdb table lists in-frame clones only, not all of them. The sample holds about 350,000 clones, about 86% seen once. This material consisted of peripheral blood, taken in a trial of Ad26.COV2.S vaccine versus placebo. Source of these receptors: a person aged 18-65 years who received the Ad26.COV2.S COVID-19 vaccine or a placebo. The CDR3 runs from the conserved cysteine through the conserved F or W. The D gene is left open where the match is weak. Not every row has a clone size; where given, it reads once, few, many or a size class.

V	J	D	size	CDR3	DNA
TRBV19	TRBJ1-3	NA	once	CASNRDAYSPIYF	TGTGCCAGCAATCGGGACGCATACTCCCCCATATATTTT
TRBV27	TRBJ2-7	NA	NA	CASRRGRLNEQYF	TGTGCCAGCAGGCGGGGTAGGCTGAACGAGCAGTACTTC
TRBV6-1	TRBJ2-7	NA	NA	CASSELPAGSSYEQYF	TGTGCCAGCAGTGAATTACCCGCGGGGAGCTCCTACGAGCAGTACTTC
TRBV6-5	TRBJ2-5	NA	NA	CASSYGGGKGETQYF	TGTGCCAGCAGTTATGGAGGGGGCAAAGGAGAGACCCAGTACTTC
TRBV5-1	TRBJ2-7	NA	NA	CASSLLSSNPYEQYF	TGCGCCAGCAGCTTGTTAAGCTCCAACCCCTACGAGCAGTACTTC
TRBV5-5	TRBJ2-3	NA	NA	CASSSEQGNTQYF	TGTGCCAGCAGCTCGGAACAGGGAAATACGCAGTATTTT
TRBV6-2/TRBV6-3	TRBJ2-4	TRBD2	NA	CASSYPILGLAGALTDIQYF	TGTGCCAGCAGTTACCCTATATTAGGACTAGCGGGGGCCCTGACAGACATTCAGTACTTC
TRBV6-5	TRBJ2-1	NA	once	CASTPYLRGEQFF	TGTGCCAGCACCCCCTACCTACGAGGAGAGCAGTTCTTC
TRBV10-3	TRBJ1-1	NA	NA	CAISGPTVTEAFF	TGTGCCATCAGTGGCCCGACGGTCACTGAAGCTTTCTTT
TRBV4-3	TRBJ2-4	TRBD2	NA	CASSQDRSSGGDYIGKNIQYF	TGCGCCAGCAGCCAAGATAGATCTAGTGGGGGGGATTATATCGGCAAAAACATTCAGTACTTC
TRBV6-2/TRBV6-3	TRBJ2-7	TRBD1	NA	CASSYTQGAREQYF	TGTGCCAGCAGTTACACACAGGGGGCTAGAGAGCAGTACTTC
TRBV18	TRBJ1-5	NA	NA	CASSQTGTFSHSNQPQHF	TGTGCCAGCTCCCAGACCGGGACATTCTCTCATAGCAATCAGCCCCAGCATTTT
TRBV7-8	TRBJ1-6	TRBD1	few	CASSLVPGGNSPLHF	TGTGCCAGCAGCTTAGTCCCAGGGGGTAATTCACCCCTCCACTTT
TRBV6-1	TRBJ2-2	TRBD2	NA	CASSEKGGIGAGELFF	TGTGCCAGCAGTGAAAAGGGAGGGATTGGGGCCGGGGAGCTGTTTTTT
TRBV25-1	TRBJ1-1	NA	NA	CASSDFVRTTEAFF	TGTGCCAGCAGTGATTTTGTGCGGACTACTGAAGCTTTCTTT